Listed here is a single TCR beta chain. The antigen is undetermined. CDR1 MNHNS and CDR2 SASEGT come from the germline V gene. The CDR3 spans 13 residues. The V gene lost 5 bases and the J gene lost 3 bases, with 11 bases spanning the gap. Treatment given: oral pan-JAK inhibitor, 5-10 mg twice daily. PBMCs were stained for CD3, CD4 and CD8, and CD4+ and CD8+ T cells were sorted. The data derive from a study of CD8+ T cells in alopecia areata. Study-wide context: Tofacitinib continued for 6 to 18 months and was then withheld for 6 months.

Sequencing templates came from extracted RNA that was reverse transcribed into cDNA. Method: immunoSEQ multiplex PCR; TCRdb's copy keeps in-frame clones and lacks some. Among a few hundred thousand clones, less than 45% were seen once, and the ten largest hold more than 0.4%. Findings of the study overall: While tofacitinib was given, many expanded lesional clones persisted in scalp and blood. Normal scalp showed lower clonality than lesional scalp, especially alopecia totalis/universalis.

The sequence was obtained from a human donor with alopecia areata. Sequenced material: CD4+ T cells sorted from blood, taken at roughly week 30, from a patient treated with tofacitinib. The rearrangement uses TRBV6-1 and TRBJ2-7, with a possible D match to TRBD1 (6 bases). CDR3: CASSPGELYEQYF. Written as DNA, the CDR3 is TGTGCCAGCAGTCCAGGGGAACTCTACGAGCAGTACTTC.